What follows are 25 T cell receptor beta chains derived from one specimen sequenced in a study of blood T cell repertoires in COVID-19. Data came from immunoSEQ multiplex PCR; TCRdb stores just in-frame clones and leaves some out. Of nearly 80,000 clones listed, 84% are singletons. Sequencing was performed on peripheral blood. All receptors come from a man aged 45-65 years with acute or convalescent COVID-19.

The chain carries TRBV28 and TRBJ1-2; no clear D gene. In germline, CDR1 is MDHEN, CDR2 SYDVKM. CDR3 size: 12 residues. Trimming cost V 5 bases and J 5 bases, with 9 bases left between them. The CDR3 region is CASSLPGYGYTF. DNA for the CDR3: TGTGCCAGCAGTCTCCCGGGATATGGCTACACCTTC.

The genes are TRBV6-6 and TRBJ2-7, with D unclear. The CDR3 is 15 amino acids. The germline V gene encodes CDR1 MNHNY and CDR2 SVGAGI (reference sequence). V was trimmed by 0 bases and J by 0 bases, leaving 9 bases between them. CDR3 DNA sequence: TGTGCCAGCAGTTACTCGATTAAGAGCTCCTACGAGCAGTACTTC. Translated, it gives CASSYSIKSSYEQYF.

This clone has just one count. The chain employs TRBV27 and TRBJ2-2, with 15 bases lining up with TRBD2. Germline-derived CDR1 and CDR2 are MNHEY and SMNVEV (reference sequence). This CDR3 has 15 amino acids. Trimming cost V 6 bases and J 6 bases; bases outside gene matches: 2. CDR3 DNA: TGTGCCAGCAGGTGGACTAGCGGGGGGGCCGGGGAGCTGTTTTTT. This gives the protein CASRWTSGGAGELFF.

Written as DNA, the CDR3 is TGTGCCAGCAGTACGATTGGGGCAAATGAGCAGTTCTTC. Encoded protein: CASSTIGANEQFF. The chain is built from TRBV6-5 and TRBJ2-1, with a possible D match to TRBD1 (5 bases). This CDR3 contains 13 residues. Trimming removed 5 bases from V and 7 bases from J, with 12 bases in between. Germline V CDR1 and CDR2: MNHEY, SVGAGI.

The genes are TRBV27 and TRBJ2-5; D is perhaps TRBD1 (7 bases). Germline V gene lookup returns CDR1 MNHEY and CDR2 SMNVEV (reference sequence). V was clipped by 8 bases and J by 3 bases, with 22 bases between them. This CDR3 comprises 16 residues. The CDR3 is CASSPYPGGTEETQYF. CDR3 nucleotides: TGTGCCAGCTCCCCTTACCCGGGCGGGACAGAAGAGACCCAGTACTTC.

The chain recombines TRBV7-2 with TRBJ2-2, with D maybe TRBD2 (5 bases). CDR1 SGHTA and CDR2 FQGNSA come from the germline V gene. The CDR3 covers 14 residues. V lost 3 bases to trimming and J lost 6 bases, with 11 bases between them. CDR3 sequence reads: CASSLFGGSGELFF. The CDR3 bases are TGTGCCAGCAGCTTGTTTGGCGGGTCCGGGGAGCTGTTTTTT.

As DNA, the CDR3 is TGCGCCAGCAGCGGACTAATAGATACTAGCACAGATACGCAGTATTTT. Protein: CASSGLIDTSTDTQYF. The V and J genes are TRBV10-1 and TRBJ2-3, with D possibly TRBD2 on 6 matching bases. The CDR3 totals 16 residues. V lost 6 bases and J lost 0, with 16 bases in between. Germline CDR1 WNHNN, CDR2 SYGVQD (reference sequence).

V gene TRBV5-4 combines with J gene TRBJ1-1, with TRBD1 matching over 10 bases. The CDR3 has 16 residues. Germline V lookup: CDR1 SGHNT, CDR2 YYREEE (reference sequence). The V segment lost 4 bases and the J segment 5 bases; nucleotides outside the gene matches: 11. The CDR3, as DNA: TGTGCCAGCAGCCCTTACGCGGGACAGGGGAGAACTGAAGCTTTCTTT. It codes for CASSPYAGQGRTEAFF.

This chain links TRBV5-1 with TRBJ1-5, with D tentatively TRBD1 (6 bases). Germline V gene data show CDR1 as SGHRS and CDR2 as YFSETQ. The CDR3 covers 16 residues. Trimming cost V 9 bases and J 0 bases, with 19 bases left between them. The CDR3 loop reads CAIPGHGFYSNQPQHF. The CDR3, as DNA: TGCGCCATCCCGGGACACGGATTTTATAGCAATCAGCCCCAGCATTTT.

The rearrangement uses TRBV5-1 and TRBJ1-3; D possibly corresponds to TRBD1 (5 bases). CDR1 is SGHRS, CDR2 YFSETQ, per germline. Between the trimmed V and J ends, which lost 0 bases and 0 bases, there was a span of 7 bases. The CDR3 consists of 15 residues. CDR3 nucleotides: TGCGCCAGCAGCTTGGGACAGCCCTCTGGAAACACCATATATTTT. Protein sequence: CASSLGQPSGNTIYF.

V and J are TRBV6-5 and TRBJ2-3; TRBD1 matches 8 bases. With 0 bases clipped from V and 6 bases from J, the junction kept 5 bases outside the gene matches. CDR1 and CDR2 from the germline V gene are MNHEY and SVGAGI. The CDR3 consists of 15 residues. The CDR3 here is CASSYSGQAIDTQYF. The CDR3 region has the DNA TGTGCCAGCAGTTACTCGGGACAGGCGATCGATACGCAGTATTTT.

The chain recombines TRBV6-5 with TRBJ2-5, with 10 bases that match TRBD1. The V segment lost 6 bases and the J segment 4 bases; nucleotides outside the gene matches: 2. This CDR3 region has 13 residues. Germline CDR1 MNHEY, CDR2 SVGAGI. CDR3: CASRRTGGETQYF. The CDR3 DNA reads as TGTGCCAGCAGGCGGACAGGGGGAGAGACCCAGTACTTC.

The chain combines TRBV15 with TRBJ1-2; D gene uncertain. Trimming took 1 base from V and 0 from J, leaving 6 bases between them. The CDR3 contains 14 residues. CDR1 and CDR2 from the germline V gene are LNHNV and YYDKDF (reference sequence). CDR3 in amino acids: CATSRALSNYGYTF. The DNA for the CDR3 is TGTGCCACCAGCAGAGCCCTGTCTAACTATGGCTACACCTTC.

The chain recombines TRBV19 with TRBJ2-7; D not certain. V shed 4 bases and J shed 3 bases, with 13 bases lying between them. From germline, CDR1 is LNHDA and CDR2 SQIVND (reference sequence). There are 14 residues in the CDR3. This chain's CDR3 is CASSRSSHFYEQYF. Here the CDR3 DNA reads TGTGCCAGTAGTAGGTCTTCCCACTTCTACGAGCAGTACTTC. The full variable domain, its missing parts supplied by reference TRBV19 and TRBJ2-7, is DGGITQSPKYLFRKEGQNVTLSCEQNLNHDAMYWYRQDPGQGLRLIYYSQIVNDFQKGDIAEGYSVSREKKESFPLTVTSAQKNPTAFYLCASSRSSHFYEQYFGPGTRLTVT.

V and J are TRBV2 and TRBJ2-2; tentative D call: TRBD1 (6 bases). Germline V gene sequence: CDR1 SNHLY, CDR2 FYNNEI. V lost 7 bases, J lost 2 bases, and 8 bases lay in between. The CDR3 consists of 13 residues. The CDR3 sequence is CASKDRNTGELFF. The CDR3 nucleotides read TGTGCCAGCAAGGACAGAAACACCGGGGAGCTGTTTTTT.

The table lists this clone with a count of one. The chain couples TRBV4-1 to TRBJ2-1, with TRBD2 matching over 9 bases. CDR1 is MGHRA and CDR2 is YSYEKL in the germline V gene. The CDR3 sequence is 15 residues long. V trimming: 1 base; J trimming: 10 bases; junction bases outside the gene matches: 8. The CDR3 sequence: CASSQVAGGPQEQFF. The CDR3 DNA reads TGCGCCAGCAGCCAAGTTGCGGGGGGGCCCCAAGAGCAGTTCTTC.

The genes are TRBV20-1 and TRBJ1-6; 10 bases line up with TRBD1. Germline CDR1 and CDR2: DFQATT and SNEGSKA (reference sequence). After removal of 3 bases from V and 9 bases from J, the junction contained 2 bases not matched to a gene. This CDR3 is built from 13 residues. CDR3 sequence reads: CSASRTGGSPLHF. For the CDR3, the DNA is TGCAGTGCTAGTCGGACAGGGGGTTCACCCCTCCACTTT.

The V call is TRBV5-4, the J call TRBJ1-5, with D perhaps matching TRBD1 (6 bases). The CDR3 loop spans 15 amino acids. Deletions cut 4 bases from V and 2 bases from J, with 13 bases between. The germline V gene encodes CDR1 SGHNT and CDR2 YYREEE (reference sequence). CDR3 residues: CASSHAGAGNQPQHF. The CDR3 DNA reads TGTGCCAGCAGCCATGCGGGGGCGGGCAATCAGCCCCAGCATTTT.

The rearrangement uses TRBV7-7 and TRBJ2-7; D may be TRBD2 (7 bases). V was pared by 7 bases and J by 3 bases, with 16 bases between. This CDR3 comprises 14 residues. Germline V gene lookup returns CDR1 SSHAT and CDR2 FNYEAQ (reference sequence). As DNA, the CDR3 is TGTGCCAGCACCTCCGGGGGCGGGAGCTACGAGCAGTACTTC. Protein sequence: CASTSGGGSYEQYF.

CDR3: CASSPSGQGQGLRNTEAFF. DNA of the CDR3: TGTGCCAGCAGCCCCTCCGGTCAGGGTCAAGGGTTAAGGAACACTGAAGCTTTCTTT. V and J are TRBV3-1 (or the pseudogene TRBV3-2) and TRBJ1-1; weak D call: TRBD1 (5 bases). The V gene's germline CDR1 is LGHDT and CDR2 YNNKEL (reference sequence). Trimming shortened V by 4 bases and J by 1 base, and 25 bases separated the two germline ends. The CDR3 is 19 amino acids.

The chain is built from TRBV6-5 and TRBJ1-1; D is unresolved. CDR3 size: 15 residues. CDR1 and CDR2 (germline): MNHEY, SVGAGI. Trimming took off 6 bases at V and 0 bases at J, with 14 bases between the two ends. In DNA form, the CDR3 reads TGTGCCAGCAGCCTCGGAGGGAGGATGAACACTGAAGCTTTCTTT. It specifies CASSLGGRMNTEAFF.

V and J are TRBV11-3 and TRBJ2-1; D is perhaps TRBD2 (7 bases). V lost 0 bases and J lost 5, with 11 bases in between. This CDR3 spans 15 amino acids. Germline V gene data show CDR1 as SGHNT and CDR2 as YENEEA. Here the CDR3 DNA reads TGTGCCAGCAGCTTAGATGGGGGGGGCAACAATGAGCAGTTCTTC. Translated, it gives CASSLDGGGNNEQFF.

This rearrangement joins TRBV10-3 to TRBJ2-7, with D perhaps TRBD2 (6 bases). Germline V gene sequence: CDR1 ENHRY, CDR2 SYGVKD. V lost 4 bases to trimming and J lost 3 bases, with 7 bases between them. This CDR3 is built from 12 residues. The CDR3 sequence is CAISAGDYEQYF. The CDR3 DNA sequence: TGTGCCATCAGTGCGGGGGACTACGAGCAGTACTTC.

CDR3 sequence reads: CSASPNPPPRLGGSPYEQYF. The CDR3 DNA sequence: TGCAGTGCTAGTCCAAACCCCCCCCCTCGGTTGGGGGGGTCTCCCTACGAGCAGTACTTC. The chain employs TRBV20-1 and TRBJ2-7; 7 nucleotides align to TRBD2. CDR1 is DFQATT, CDR2 SNEGSKA, per germline (reference sequence). With V trimmed by 3 bases and J by 2 bases, 25 bases remained unmatched. The CDR3 contains 20 residues.

CDR3 nucleotide sequence: TGTGCTAGTGGTTTGGCTGCAGGGAAGAATGAAAAACTGTTTTTT. This gives the protein CASGLAAGKNEKLFF. The chain has TRBV12-5 and TRBJ1-4; possible D gene TRBD1, 5 bases. Looked up from germline, CDR1 is LGHNT and CDR2 is FRNRAP. The V and J ends lost 1 base and 5 bases respectively, with 11 bases between them. The CDR3 is 15 residues long.